This T cell receptor beta chain was sequenced in a study of blood T cell repertoires in COVID-19. The protocol was immunoSEQ multiplex PCR, while the TCRdb copy is restricted to in-frame clones and leaves out a portion. The sample carries nearly 70,000 clones, over 75% recorded once. This CDR3 is built from 15 residues. Germline CDR1 and CDR2: LGHDT and YNNKEL (reference sequence). The junction had 7 bases not matched to a gene; V was cut back by 3 bases and J by 3 bases. This chain connects TRBV3-1 (or the pseudogene TRBV3-2) to TRBJ1-1; 7 bases map to TRBD1. Material for sequencing was peripheral blood. The receptor comes from a man aged 35 to 55 with COVID-19, enrolled during active disease. CDR3 loop: CASSQGTVGHTEAFF. CDR3 DNA: TGTGCCAGCAGCCAGGGGACAGTCGGCCACACTGAAGCTTTCTTT.